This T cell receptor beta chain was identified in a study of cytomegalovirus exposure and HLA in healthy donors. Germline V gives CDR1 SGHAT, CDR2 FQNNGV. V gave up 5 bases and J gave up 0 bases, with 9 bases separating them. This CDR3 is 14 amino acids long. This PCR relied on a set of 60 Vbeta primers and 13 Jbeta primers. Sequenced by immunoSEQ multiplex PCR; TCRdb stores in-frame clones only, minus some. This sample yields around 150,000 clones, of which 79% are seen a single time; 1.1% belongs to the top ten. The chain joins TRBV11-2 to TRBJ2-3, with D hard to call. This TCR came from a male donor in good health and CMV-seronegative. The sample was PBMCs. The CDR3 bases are TGTGCCAGCAGCACCTCGACTAGCACAGATACGCAGTATTTT. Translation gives CASSTSTSTDTQYF.